A selection of T cell receptor beta chains follows, all from one sample in a study of T cell changes during pregnancy in multiple sclerosis. Here immunoSEQ multiplex PCR was the method, and the copy in TCRdb shows in-frame clones only, minus some. Of tens of thousands of clones in the sample, 85% to 95% were seen once. The sample in question was peripheral blood, obtained in the first trimester of pregnancy. Receptors originate from a female donor with multiple sclerosis, enrolled in a pregnancy study. The CDR3 runs from the conserved cysteine through the conserved F or W. D genes are given only for firm matches. For some rows the clone size is stated as once, few or many, or as a class when expanded; others skip it.

V	D	size	J	CDR3	DNA
TRBV7-2	-	-	TRBJ1-2	CASSLTGVGIYGYTF	TGTGCCAGCAGCTTAACGGGGGTGGGCATTTATGGCTACACCTTC
TRBV27	TRBD1	-	TRBJ1-1	CASSSTPFNGQGMIGNTEAFF	TGTGCCAGCAGTTCTACTCCATTCAACGGACAGGGAATGATAGGGAACACTGAAGCTTTCTTT
TRBV2	-	-	TRBJ2-7	CASTPGPGYEQYF	TGTGCCAGCACGCCTGGGCCCGGCTACGAGCAGTACTTC
TRBV5-1	-	-	TRBJ2-3	CASSQEGSTDTQYF	TGCGCCAGCAGCCAGGAGGGTAGCACAGATACGCAGTATTTT
TRBV7-8	TRBD1	-	TRBJ1-1	CASSQRDRVTEAFF	TGTGCCAGCTCCCAGAGGGACAGGGTCACTGAAGCTTTCTTT
TRBV7-3	TRBD1	-	TRBJ2-7	CASSTGTGPYEQYF	TGTGCCAGCAGCACCGGGACAGGGCCCTACGAGCAGTACTTC
TRBV29-1	-	-	TRBJ1-2	CSAGSPNGYTF	TGCAGCGCAGGTTCCCCTAATGGCTACACCTTC
TRBV7-9	-	-	TRBJ1-5	CASISAGSNQPQHF	TGTGCCAGCATCTCGGCAGGGTCGAATCAGCCCCAGCATTTT
TRBV28	-	-	TRBJ1-5	CASTSVLAQVRGQPQHF	TGTGCCAGCACCTCTGTGCTCGCACAGGTTAGGGGGCAGCCCCAGCATTTT
TRBV9	TRBD2	once	TRBJ2-1	CASSLGGGGVRNEQFF	TGTGCCAGCAGCCTAGGTGGCGGGGGGGTTAGAAATGAGCAGTTCTTC
TRBV19	TRBD1	-	TRBJ2-1	CASSIWTGPNNEQFF	TGTGCCAGTAGTATTTGGACAGGGCCCAACAATGAGCAGTTCTTC
TRBV29-1	-	-	TRBJ1-1	CSVGPNTEAFF	TGCAGCGTTGGGCCGAACACTGAAGCTTTCTTT
TRBV28	TRBD1	-	TRBJ2-4	CASSWDRRAKNIQYF	TGTGCCAGCAGCTGGGACAGACGAGCCAAAAACATTCAGTACTTC
TRBV5-4	-	-	TRBJ2-2	CASRTGTSGTGELFF	TGTGCCAGCAGAACAGGGACCTCTGGCACCGGGGAGCTGTTTTTT
TRBV7-9	TRBD2	-	TRBJ2-1	CASSLGSGLLYNEQFF	TGTGCCAGCAGCTTAGGATCGGGACTACTTTACAATGAGCAGTTCTTC
TRBV19	TRBD1	-	TRBJ2-5	CASSAVPQTGGQETQYF	TGTGCCAGTAGTGCTGTCCCTCAAACAGGGGGTCAAGAGACCCAGTACTTC
TRBV5-1	-	-	TRBJ2-1	CASSQNYNEQFF	TGCGCCAGCAGCCAAAATTACAATGAGCAGTTCTTC
TRBV7-2	-	-	TRBJ2-7	CASSLRGAGIYEQYF	TGTGCCAGCAGCCTCCGAGGGGCGGGGATCTACGAGCAGTACTTC
TRBV7-8	-	-	TRBJ1-5	CASSLPGLVGQPQHF	TGTGCCAGCAGCTTACCAGGCCTCGTCGGTCAGCCCCAGCATTTT
TRBV5-4	TRBD1	-	TRBJ1-4	CASSPSDRGGEKLFF	TGTGCCAGCAGCCCATCGGACAGGGGCGGCGAAAAACTGTTTTTT
TRBV5-1	TRBD2	-	TRBJ2-1	CASSLGGTGGTNYNEQFF	TGCGCCAGCAGCTTGGGAGGGACCGGGGGGACCAACTACAATGAGCAGTTCTTC
TRBV19	-	-	TRBJ1-3	CASAQGNTIYF	TGTGCCAGTGCGCAGGGGAACACCATATATTTT
TRBV19	TRBD1	-	TRBJ1-1	CASSMDRVLNTEAFF	TGTGCCAGTAGTATGGACAGGGTCTTGAACACTGAAGCTTTCTTT
TRBV7-3	-	-	TRBJ1-1	CASSLTGGTEAFF	TGTGCCAGCAGCTTAACGGGAGGGACTGAAGCTTTCTTT
TRBV29-1	-	-	TRBJ1-1	CSVKPVRGAEAFF	TGCAGCGTAAAGCCCGTCCGGGGGGCTGAAGCTTTCTTT
TRBV9	-	-	TRBJ2-3	CASSATSMSTDTQYF	TGTGCCAGCAGCGCCACTAGTATGAGCACAGATACGCAGTATTTT
TRBV19	TRBD1	-	TRBJ1-5	CASSIPLRDRGYQPQHF	TGTGCCAGTAGTATACCCCTCCGGGACAGGGGGTATCAGCCCCAGCATTTT
TRBV5-8	TRBD1	once	TRBJ1-1	CASRLPGQRGTEAFF	TGTGCCAGCAGGCTGCCGGGACAGAGAGGGACTGAAGCTTTCTTT
TRBV7-2	TRBD2	-	TRBJ2-1	CASSFELAGDEQFF	TGTGCCAGCAGCTTCGAACTAGCGGGAGATGAGCAGTTCTTC
TRBV5-8	-	-	TRBJ2-7	CASSLVVEQYF	TGTGCCAGCAGCTTGGTCGTCGAGCAGTACTTC
TRBV28	-	-	TRBJ1-1	CASSRTASYTEAFF	TGTGCCAGCAGCCGAACTGCGTCCTACACTGAAGCTTTCTTT
TRBV5-1	TRBD1	once	TRBJ2-1	CASSRRDSLLNEQFF	TGCGCCAGCAGCCGCCGGGACAGCCTTCTCAATGAGCAGTTCTTC
TRBV5-4	-	-	TRBJ2-4	CASSLKQGNIQYF	TGTGCCAGCAGCTTGAAACAGGGAAACATTCAGTACTTC
TRBV13	TRBD2	-	TRBJ2-2	CASSPELAGVNTGELFF	TGTGCCAGCAGCCCCGAACTAGCGGGGGTGAACACCGGGGAGCTGTTTTTT
TRBV6-6	TRBD1	once	TRBJ1-2	CASSYAGTGNYGYTF	TGTGCCAGCAGTTACGCCGGGACAGGGAACTATGGCTACACCTTC
TRBV7-8	-	once	TRBJ1-2	CASSLEGRVWPRDGYTF	TGTGCCAGCAGCTTAGAGGGGAGGGTATGGCCAAGGGATGGCTACACCTTC
TRBV6-5	TRBD1	-	TRBJ2-7	CATSAGTGGGEQYF	TGTGCCACCTCAGCTGGGACAGGGGGCGGCGAGCAGTACTTC
TRBV19	TRBD1	-	TRBJ2-2	CASSIGQGASAGELFF	TGTGCCAGTAGCATCGGACAGGGGGCAAGCGCTGGGGAGCTGTTTTTT